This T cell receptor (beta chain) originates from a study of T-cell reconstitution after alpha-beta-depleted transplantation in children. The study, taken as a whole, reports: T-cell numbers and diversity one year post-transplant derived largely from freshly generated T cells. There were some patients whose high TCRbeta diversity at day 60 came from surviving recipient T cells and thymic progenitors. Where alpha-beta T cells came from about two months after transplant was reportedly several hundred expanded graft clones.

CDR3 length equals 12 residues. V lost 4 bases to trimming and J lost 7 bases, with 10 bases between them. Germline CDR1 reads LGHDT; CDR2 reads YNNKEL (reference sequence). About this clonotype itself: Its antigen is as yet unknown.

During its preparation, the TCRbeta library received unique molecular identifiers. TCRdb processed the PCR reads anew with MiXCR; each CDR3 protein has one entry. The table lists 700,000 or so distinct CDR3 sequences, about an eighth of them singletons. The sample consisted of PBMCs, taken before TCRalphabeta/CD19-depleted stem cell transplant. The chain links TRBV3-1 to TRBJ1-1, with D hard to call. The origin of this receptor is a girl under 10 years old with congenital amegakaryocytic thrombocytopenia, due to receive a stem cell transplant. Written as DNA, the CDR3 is TGTGCCAGCAGCCGTCCCGGAGGTGAAGCTTTCTTT. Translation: CASSRPGGEAFF.